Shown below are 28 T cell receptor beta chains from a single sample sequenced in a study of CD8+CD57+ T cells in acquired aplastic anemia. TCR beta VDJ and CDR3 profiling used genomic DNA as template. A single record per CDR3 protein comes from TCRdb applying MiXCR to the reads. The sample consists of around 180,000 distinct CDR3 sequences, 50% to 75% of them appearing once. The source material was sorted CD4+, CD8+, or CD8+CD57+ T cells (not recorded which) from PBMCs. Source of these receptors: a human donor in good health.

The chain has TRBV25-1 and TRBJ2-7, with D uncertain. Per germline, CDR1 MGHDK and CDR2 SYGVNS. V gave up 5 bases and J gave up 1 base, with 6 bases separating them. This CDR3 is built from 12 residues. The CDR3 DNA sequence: TGTGCCAGCAGTAAGGGATCCTACGAGCAGTACTTC. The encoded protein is CASSKGSYEQYF.

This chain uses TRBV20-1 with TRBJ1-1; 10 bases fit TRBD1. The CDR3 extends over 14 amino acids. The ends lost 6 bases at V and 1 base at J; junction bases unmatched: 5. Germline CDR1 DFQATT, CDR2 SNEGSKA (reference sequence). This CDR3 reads CSAWDRGANTEAFF. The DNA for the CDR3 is TGCAGTGCGTGGGACAGGGGCGCGAACACTGAAGCTTTCTTT.

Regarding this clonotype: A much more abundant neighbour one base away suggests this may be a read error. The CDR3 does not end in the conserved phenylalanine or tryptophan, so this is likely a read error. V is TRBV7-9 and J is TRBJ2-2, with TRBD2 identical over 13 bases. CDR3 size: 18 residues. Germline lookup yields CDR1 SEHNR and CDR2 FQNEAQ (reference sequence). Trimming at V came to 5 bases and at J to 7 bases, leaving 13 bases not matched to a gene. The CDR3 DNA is TGTGCCAGCAGCCACACGAGGACTAGCGGGAGTATCTTCGGGGAGCTGTTTTCT. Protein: CASSHTRTSGSIFGELFS.

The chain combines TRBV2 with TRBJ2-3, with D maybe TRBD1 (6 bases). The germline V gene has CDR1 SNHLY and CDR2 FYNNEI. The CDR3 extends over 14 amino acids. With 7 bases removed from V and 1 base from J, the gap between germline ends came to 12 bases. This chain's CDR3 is CASKKDSGTDTQYF. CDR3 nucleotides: TGTGCCAGCAAAAAGGACAGCGGCACAGATACGCAGTATTTT.

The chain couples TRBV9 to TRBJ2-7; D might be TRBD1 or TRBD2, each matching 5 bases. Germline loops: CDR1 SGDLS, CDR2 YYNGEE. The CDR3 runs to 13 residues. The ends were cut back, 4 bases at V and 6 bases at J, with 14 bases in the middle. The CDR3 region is CASSYEGRGEQYF. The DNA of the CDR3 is TGTGCCAGCAGCTACGAGGGACGGGGCGAGCAGTACTTC.

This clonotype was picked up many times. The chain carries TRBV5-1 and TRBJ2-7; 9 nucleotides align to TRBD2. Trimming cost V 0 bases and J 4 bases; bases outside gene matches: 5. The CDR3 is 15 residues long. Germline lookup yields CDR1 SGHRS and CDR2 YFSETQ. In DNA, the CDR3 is TGCGCCAGCAGCTTGGTGCCTAGCGGGGCGTACGAGCAGTACTTC. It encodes CASSLVPSGAYEQYF.

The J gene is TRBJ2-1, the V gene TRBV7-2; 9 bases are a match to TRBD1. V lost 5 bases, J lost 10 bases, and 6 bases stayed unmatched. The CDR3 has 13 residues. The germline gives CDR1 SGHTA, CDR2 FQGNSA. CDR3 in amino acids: CASSRDRAGEQFF. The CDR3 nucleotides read TGTGCCAGCAGCCGGGACAGGGCAGGCGAGCAGTTCTTC.

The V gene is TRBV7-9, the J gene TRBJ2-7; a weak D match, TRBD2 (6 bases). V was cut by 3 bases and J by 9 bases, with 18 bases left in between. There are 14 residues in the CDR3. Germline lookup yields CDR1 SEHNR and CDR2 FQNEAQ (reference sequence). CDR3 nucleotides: TGTGCCAGCAGCTTGGGGGAGCGGGCCTTTGGGCAGTACTTC. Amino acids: CASSLGERAFGQYF.

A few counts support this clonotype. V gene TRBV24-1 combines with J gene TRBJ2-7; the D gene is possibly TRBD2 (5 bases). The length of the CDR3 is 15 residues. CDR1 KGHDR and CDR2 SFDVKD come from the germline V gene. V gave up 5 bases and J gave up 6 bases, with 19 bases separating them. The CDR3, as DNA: TGTGCCACCAGTGTCCGGACCGCGGAGGTTTGCGAGCAGTACTTC. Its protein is CATSVRTAEVCEQYF.

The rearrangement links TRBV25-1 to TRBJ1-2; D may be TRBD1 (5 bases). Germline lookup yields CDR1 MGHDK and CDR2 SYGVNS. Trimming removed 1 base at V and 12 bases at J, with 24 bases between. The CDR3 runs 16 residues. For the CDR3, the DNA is TGTGCCAGCAGTGAATCTTGGTCGGGGGGATTAGAAATAAACACCTTC. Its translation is CASSESWSGGLEINTF.

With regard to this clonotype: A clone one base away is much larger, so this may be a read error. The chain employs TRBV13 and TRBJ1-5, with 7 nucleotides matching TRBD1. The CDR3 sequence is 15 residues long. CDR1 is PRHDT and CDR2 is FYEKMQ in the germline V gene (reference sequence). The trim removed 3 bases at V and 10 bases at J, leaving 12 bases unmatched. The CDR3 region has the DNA TGTGCCAGCAGCTTCGGACGCAGGGGGGCTCAACCCCAGCATTTT. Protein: CASSFGRRGAQPQHF.

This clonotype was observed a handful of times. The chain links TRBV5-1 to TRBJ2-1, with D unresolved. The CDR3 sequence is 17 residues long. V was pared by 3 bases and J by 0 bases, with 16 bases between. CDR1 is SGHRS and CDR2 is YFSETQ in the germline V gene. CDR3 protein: CASSSHQVLSSYNEQFF. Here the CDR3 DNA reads TGCGCCAGCAGCTCCCATCAGGTTTTGAGCTCCTACAATGAGCAGTTCTTC.

The DNA of the CDR3 is TGCAGTGCTAGAGAGGACAGGGGGCCCGGGTCGTACGAGACCCAGTACTTC. Protein: CSAREDRGPGSYETQYF. The V and J genes are TRBV20-1 and TRBJ2-5; 11 bases match TRBD1. Germline V gene lookup returns CDR1 DFQATT and CDR2 SNEGSKA (reference sequence). CDR3 size: 17 residues. V lost 0 bases to trimming and J lost 5 bases; unmatched junction nucleotides: 11.

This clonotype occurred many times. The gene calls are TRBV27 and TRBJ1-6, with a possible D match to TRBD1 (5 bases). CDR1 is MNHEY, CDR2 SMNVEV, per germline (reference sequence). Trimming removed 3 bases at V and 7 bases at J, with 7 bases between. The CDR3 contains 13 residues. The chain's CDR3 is CASSFDRNSPLHF. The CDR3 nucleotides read TGTGCCAGCAGTTTCGACAGAAATTCACCCCTCCACTTT.

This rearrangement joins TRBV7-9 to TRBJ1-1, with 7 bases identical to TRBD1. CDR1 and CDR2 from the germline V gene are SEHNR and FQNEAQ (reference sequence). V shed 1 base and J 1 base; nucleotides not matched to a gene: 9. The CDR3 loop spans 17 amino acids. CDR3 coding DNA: TGTGCCAGCAGCTTAGGCAAGCTGGGACAGCGGAACACTGAAGCTTTCTTT. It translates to CASSLGKLGQRNTEAFF.

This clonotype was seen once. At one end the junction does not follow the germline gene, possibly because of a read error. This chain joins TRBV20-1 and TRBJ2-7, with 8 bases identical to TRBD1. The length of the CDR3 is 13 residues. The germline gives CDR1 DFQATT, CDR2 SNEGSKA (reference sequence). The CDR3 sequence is CSAGDRGPYEQYF. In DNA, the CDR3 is TGCAGTGCTGGAGACAGGGGTCCTTACGAGCAGTACTTC.

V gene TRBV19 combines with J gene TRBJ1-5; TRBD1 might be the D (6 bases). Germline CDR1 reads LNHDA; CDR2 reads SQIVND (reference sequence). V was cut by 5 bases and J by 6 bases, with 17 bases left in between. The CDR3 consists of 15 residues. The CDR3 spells CASSSEQGLGQPQHF. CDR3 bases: TGTGCCAGTAGTTCGGAGCAGGGGTTAGGTCAGCCCCAGCATTTT.

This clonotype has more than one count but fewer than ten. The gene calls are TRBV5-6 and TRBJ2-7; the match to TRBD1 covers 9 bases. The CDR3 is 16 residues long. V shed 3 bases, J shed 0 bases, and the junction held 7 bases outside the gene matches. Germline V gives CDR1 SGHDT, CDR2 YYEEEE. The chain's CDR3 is CASSSIRGQGSYEQYF. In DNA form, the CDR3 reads TGTGCCAGCAGCTCGATAAGGGGACAGGGCTCCTACGAGCAGTACTTC.

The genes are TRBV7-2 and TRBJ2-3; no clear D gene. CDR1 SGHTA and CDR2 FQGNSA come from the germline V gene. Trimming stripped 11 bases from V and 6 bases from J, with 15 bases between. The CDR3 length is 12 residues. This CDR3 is CAWSRVRDTQYF. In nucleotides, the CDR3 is TGTGCCTGGAGTAGAGTGAGGGATACGCAGTATTTT.

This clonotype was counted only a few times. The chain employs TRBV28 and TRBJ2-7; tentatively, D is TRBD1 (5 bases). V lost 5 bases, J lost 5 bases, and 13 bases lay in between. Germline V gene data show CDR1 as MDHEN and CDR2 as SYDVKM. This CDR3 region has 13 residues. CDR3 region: CASSKGIAHEQYF. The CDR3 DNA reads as TGTGCCAGCAGTAAGGGGATCGCCCACGAGCAGTACTTC.

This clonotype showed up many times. CDR3 in amino acids: CASSLATPNYGYTF. In DNA, the CDR3 is TGTGCCAGCAGCTTAGCGACACCTAACTATGGCTACACCTTC. The chain combines TRBV7-9 with TRBJ1-2, with unresolved D. V was pared by 0 bases and J by 0 bases, with 5 bases between. The germline V gene has CDR1 SEHNR and CDR2 FQNEAQ (reference sequence). The CDR3 is 14 residues long.

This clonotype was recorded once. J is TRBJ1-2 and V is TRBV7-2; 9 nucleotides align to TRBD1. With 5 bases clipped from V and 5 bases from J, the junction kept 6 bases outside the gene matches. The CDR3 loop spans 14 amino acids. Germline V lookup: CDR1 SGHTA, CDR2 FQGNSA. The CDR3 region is CASSQPQGAYGYTF. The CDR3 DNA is TGTGCCAGCAGCCAGCCACAGGGGGCGTATGGCTACACCTTC.

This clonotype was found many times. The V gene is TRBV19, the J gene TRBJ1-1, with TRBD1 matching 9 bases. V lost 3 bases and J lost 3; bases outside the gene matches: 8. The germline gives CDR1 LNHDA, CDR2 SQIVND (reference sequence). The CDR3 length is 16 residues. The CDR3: CASSIRDRVGDTEAFF. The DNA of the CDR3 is TGTGCCAGTAGTATCCGGGACAGGGTTGGGGACACTGAAGCTTTCTTT.

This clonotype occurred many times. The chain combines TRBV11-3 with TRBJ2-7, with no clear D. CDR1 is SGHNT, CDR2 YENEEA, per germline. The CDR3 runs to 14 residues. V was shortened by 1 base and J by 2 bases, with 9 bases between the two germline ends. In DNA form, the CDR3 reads TGTGCCAGCAGCTTAGTGGCGTTAACCTACGAGCAGTACTTC. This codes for CASSLVALTYEQYF.

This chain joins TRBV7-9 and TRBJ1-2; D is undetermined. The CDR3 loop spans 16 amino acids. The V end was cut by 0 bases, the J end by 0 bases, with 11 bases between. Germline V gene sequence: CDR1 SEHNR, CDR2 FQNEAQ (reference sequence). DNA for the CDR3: TGTGCCAGCAGCTTAGCGCGGGATATCGCTAACTATGGCTACACCTTC. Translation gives CASSLARDIANYGYTF.

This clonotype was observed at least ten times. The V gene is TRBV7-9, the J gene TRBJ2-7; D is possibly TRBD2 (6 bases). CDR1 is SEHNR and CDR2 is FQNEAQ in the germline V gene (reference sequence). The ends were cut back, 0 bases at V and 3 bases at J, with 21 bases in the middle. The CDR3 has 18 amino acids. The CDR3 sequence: CASSLARGRGIADYEQYF. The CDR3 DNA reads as TGTGCCAGCAGCTTAGCCCGGGGTCGGGGAATAGCGGACTACGAGCAGTACTTC.

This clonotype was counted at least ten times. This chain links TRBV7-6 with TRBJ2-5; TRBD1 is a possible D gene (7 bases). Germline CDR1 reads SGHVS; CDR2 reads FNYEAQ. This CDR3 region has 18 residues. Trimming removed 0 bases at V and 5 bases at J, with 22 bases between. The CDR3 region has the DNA TGTGCCAGCAGCTTAGCGGTCGGAGGGGGCTCTGCGGCGGAGACCCAGTACTTC. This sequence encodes CASSLAVGGGSAAETQYF.

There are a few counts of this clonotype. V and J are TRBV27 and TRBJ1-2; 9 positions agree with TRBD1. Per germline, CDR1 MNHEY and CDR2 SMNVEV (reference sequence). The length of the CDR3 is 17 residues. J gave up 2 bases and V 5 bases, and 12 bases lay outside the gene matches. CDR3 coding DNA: TGTGCCAGCAGTCCGCTTCCGGACAGGGGACCCAACTATGGCTACACCTTC. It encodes CASSPLPDRGPNYGYTF.